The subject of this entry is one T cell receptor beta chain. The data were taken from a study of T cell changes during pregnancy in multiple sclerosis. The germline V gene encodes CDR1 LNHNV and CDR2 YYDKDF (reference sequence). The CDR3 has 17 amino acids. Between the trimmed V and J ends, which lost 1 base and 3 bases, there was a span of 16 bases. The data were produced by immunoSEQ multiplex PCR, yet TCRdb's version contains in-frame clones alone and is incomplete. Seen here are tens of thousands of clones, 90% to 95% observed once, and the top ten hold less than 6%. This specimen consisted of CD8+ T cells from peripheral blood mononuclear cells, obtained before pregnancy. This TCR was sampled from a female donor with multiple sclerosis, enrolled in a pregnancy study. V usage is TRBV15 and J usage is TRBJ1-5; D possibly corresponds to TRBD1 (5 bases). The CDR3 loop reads CATSRGSGLTPNQPQHF. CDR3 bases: TGTGCCACCAGCAGAGGGTCAGGGTTGACTCCCAATCAGCCCCAGCATTTT.